The clone carrying this T cell receptor beta chain occurred a few times. Its antigen is unidentified. This CDR3 has 13 residues. In germline, CDR1 is SGHDN, CDR2 FVKESK. The germline V and J ends were trimmed by 4 bases and 10 bases, with 16 bases remaining between them. The authors reverse transcribed all of the isolated RNA, so sequencing captured expressed TCRB transcripts. The repertoire was sequenced with immunoSEQ multiplex PCR; TCRdb's copy has only in-frame clones and lacks some. The sample includes fewer than 550,000 clones, approximately 10% of them seen just once. This record comes from a study of beta chain features in type 1 diabetes. General observations from the study: People with Type 1 diabetes carried modestly yet significantly shorter TCRB CDR3s in all four CD4+ subsets. The similarity of naive, central memory and Treg TCRB repertoires appeared greater among patients than among healthy donors.

The rearrangement uses TRBV14 and TRBJ1-1; a weak D match, TRBD1 (5 bases). Sequenced: naive CD4+ T cells from blood. The TCR comes from a woman in her late teens or twenties in good health. DNA of the CDR3: TGTGCCAGCAGCCCTGAGGGGCCTCGTCGAGCTTTCTTT. Translation gives CASSPEGPRRAFF. The full variable domain, rest sourced from reference TRBV14 and TRBJ1-1, is EAGVTQFPSHSVIEKGQTVTLRCDPISGHDNLYWYRRVMGKEIKFLLHFVKESKQDESGMPNNRFLAERTGGTYSTLKVQPAELEDSGVYFCASSPEGPRRAFFGQGTRLTVV.